The clone carrying this TCR beta chain has a single count. This sample is part of a study of cytomegalovirus exposure and HLA in healthy donors. Sequencing used immunoSEQ multiplex PCR; TCRdb keeps in-frame clones, though not all of them. The data hold 200,000 or so clones, with roughly 84% observed a single time. Germline CDR1 MNHEY, CDR2 SMNVEV (reference sequence). Trimming took off 5 bases at V and 3 bases at J, with 13 bases between the two ends. CDR3 length: 14 amino acids. The sample taken for sequencing was PBMCs. This sequence originates from a woman between 18 and 30 years old in good health and CMV-seropositive. This rearrangement joins TRBV27 to TRBJ1-1; D ambiguous. The CDR3, as DNA: TGTGCCAGCAGTCCGACTCTCATGGACACTGAAGCTTTCTTT. Translation: CASSPTLMDTEAFF.